The TCR beta chain under discussion was sequenced for a study of blood T cell repertoires in COVID-19. Study-wide context: T cells, B-cell-depleted T cells, or PBMCs supplied cDNA or gDNA.

The CDR3 contains 16 residues. V gave up 4 bases and J gave up 4 bases; unmatched junction bases: 10. Germline V CDR1 and CDR2: SGHTA, FQGTGA. The table came from immunoSEQ multiplex PCR; TCRdb's copy has only in-frame clones and leaves some out. The sample lists about 120,000 clones; roughly 80% were seen once. This chain links TRBV7-3 with TRBJ2-3, with TRBD2 matching over 8 bases. The receptor's source is a man aged 50-60 years with acute or convalescent COVID-19. Sequencing was done on a sample of peripheral blood. CDR3 coding DNA: TGTGCCAGCAGCTCAACTTCGGGGCGGGGGGCAGATACGCAGTATTTT. Its translation is CASSSTSGRGADTQYF.